This section outlines one T cell receptor (beta chain) sequence together with its context. CDR1 and CDR2 (germline): SGDLS, YYNGEE. V lost 0 bases to trimming and J lost 1 base; unmatched junction nucleotides: 4. This CDR3 is 16 amino acids long. This record belongs to a study of PD-L1 blockade in urothelial cancer. Regarding time point: pretreatment peripheral blood. Here immunoSEQ multiplex PCR was the method, and the copy in TCRdb shows in-frame clones only, minus some. The sample yields some 57,000 clones, approximately 88% seen once. V usage is TRBV9 and J usage is TRBJ2-5; 9 bases align to TRBD2. This receptor was identified in a man aged 50 to 59 with urothelial cancer. This specimen was PBMCs, taken around atezolizumab (anti-PD-L1) treatment. CDR3 residues: CASSVDGLAPQETQYF. CDR3 nucleotide sequence: TGTGCCAGCAGCGTAGATGGACTAGCGCCCCAAGAGACCCAGTACTTC.